This TCR beta chain was documented in a study of T cell clonotyping in hematopoietic cell transplantation. Produced via immunoSEQ multiplex PCR; TCRdb's table is partial and in-frame only. Of 7,000 to 8,500 clones in the sample, about 96% were seen once. Whole-study findings and limits: Few recipient clonotypes overlapped donors; over 95% were de novo at given depth. After transplant, recipient diversity fell while pathologically expanded clonotypes grew through day 180.

Germline CDR1 SEHNR, CDR2 FQNEAQ (reference sequence). V lost 5 bases to trimming and J lost 8 bases; unmatched junction nucleotides: 10. This CDR3 has 16 residues. In regard to this clone: Its antigen is not known.

V gene TRBV7-9 combines with J gene TRBJ1-4, with 11 positions matching TRBD1. The TCR comes from a male patient in his thirties or forties who had an allogeneic stem cell transplant from a related donor, so the T cells may come from the graft donor. Some clones in this sample may be carry-over from other donors' samples. The sequencing used PBMCs, collected 30 days after allogeneic stem cell transplant. DNA of the CDR3: TGTGCCAGCAGCGCCTGGACAGGGGGCCTCGGGGAAAAACTGTTTTTT. The encoded protein is CASSAWTGGLGEKLFF.